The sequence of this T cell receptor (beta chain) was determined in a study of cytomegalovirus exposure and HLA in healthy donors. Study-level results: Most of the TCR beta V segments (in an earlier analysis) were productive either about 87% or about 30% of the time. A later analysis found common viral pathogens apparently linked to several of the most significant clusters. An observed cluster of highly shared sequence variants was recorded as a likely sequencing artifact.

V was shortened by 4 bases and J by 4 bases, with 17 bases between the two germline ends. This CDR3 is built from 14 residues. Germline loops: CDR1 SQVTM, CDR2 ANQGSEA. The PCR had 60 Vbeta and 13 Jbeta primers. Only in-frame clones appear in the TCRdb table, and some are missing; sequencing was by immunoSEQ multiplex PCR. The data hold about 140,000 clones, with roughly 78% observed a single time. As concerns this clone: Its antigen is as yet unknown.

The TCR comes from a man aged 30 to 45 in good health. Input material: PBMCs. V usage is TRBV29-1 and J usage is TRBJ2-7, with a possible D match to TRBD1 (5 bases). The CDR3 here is CSVGSRVGAYEQYF. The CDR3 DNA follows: TGCAGCGTTGGGAGTCGGGTAGGGGCATACGAGCAGTACTTC.